The following is a TCR beta chain sequence with its context. The target antigen is unknown. The sample comes from a study of cytomegalovirus exposure and HLA in healthy donors. Primers included in the PCR were 60 Vbeta and 13 Jbeta primers. Here immunoSEQ multiplex PCR was the method, and the copy in TCRdb shows in-frame clones only, minus some. The table lists about 130,000 clones, under 85% of them singletons. Trimming pared 0 bases from V and 8 bases from J, leaving 4 bases between. Germline V gene sequence: CDR1 SEHNR, CDR2 FQNEAQ (reference sequence). The CDR3 is 11 amino acids. Healthy individuals who donated bone marrow served as the donors. Study results and limitations: The productive fraction for most TCR beta V segments was about 87% or about 30% in an earlier analysis.

The sequence was obtained from a man aged 25-40 years in good health and CMV-seronegative. The sequencing sample was made of PBMCs. The genes are TRBV7-9 and TRBJ1-1; no clear D. The CDR3 region is CASSLAREAFF. The CDR3, as DNA: TGTGCCAGCAGCTTAGCGCGGGAAGCTTTCTTT.